The next 22 T cell receptor beta chains were all read from a single sample in a study of somatic mutations in cytotoxic T cells in rheumatoid arthritis (dated by TCRdb to the late 2010s). The library was generated by the immunoSEQ multiplex PCR assay. TCRdb holds this immuneACCESS table with in-frame rearrangements only. Some clones are missing; in checked studies, unresolved V genes explain under half, and the rest has no known cause. The sample table holds approximately 11,000 clones, of which roughly 78% were seen once. The top ten constitute approximately 35% of the sample. The sequencing input was CD8+ T cells sorted from blood. The receptors were sampled from an adult with rheumatoid arthritis.

The chain carries TRBV20-1 and TRBJ2-7; tentatively, D is TRBD2 (6 bases). V was cut by 3 bases and J by 4 bases, with 7 bases left in between. Germline assignment: CDR1 DFQATT and CDR2 SNEGSKA (reference sequence). The CDR3 spans 11 residues. CDR3 sequence: CSAREGYEQYF. CDR3 sequence (DNA): TGCAGTGCTAGGGAGGGATACGAGCAGTACTTC.

The chain recombines TRBV6-4 with TRBJ2-1; 8 bases agree with TRBD2. The CDR3 has 17 amino acids. V gave up 6 bases and J gave up 4 bases; unmatched junction bases: 14. Germline CDR1 and CDR2: MRHNA and SNTAGT. The CDR3 loop reads CASSNNPGLGNYNEQFF. The CDR3, as DNA: TGTGCCAGCAGCAACAATCCGGGACTAGGGAATTACAATGAGCAGTTCTTC.

DNA for the CDR3: TGTGCCAGCCCTGGTTCCCCAGACAGGGGATCCCTGAACACTGAAGCTTTCTTT. Its translation is CASPGSPDRGSLNTEAFF. The chain employs TRBV7-2 and TRBJ1-1, with 8 nucleotides matching TRBD1. This CDR3 has 18 amino acids. V lost 8 bases, J lost 0 bases, and 17 bases stayed unmatched. CDR1 is SGHTA, CDR2 FQGNSA, per germline.

The CDR3 nucleotides are TGCGCCAGCAGCCAGAGAACCGCGGGTCTTTCCTACAATGAGCAGTTCTTC. Its translation: CASSQRTAGLSYNEQFF. The chain employs TRBV4-1 and TRBJ2-1; D may be TRBD2 (5 bases). Germline V CDR1 and CDR2: MGHRA, YSYEKL. This CDR3 is 17 amino acids long. V was clipped by 3 bases and J by 1 base, with 16 bases between them.

This clone was seen a few times. This chain joins TRBV28 and TRBJ1-1, with a tentative D call TRBD1 (5 bases). With 5 bases removed from V and 3 bases from J, the gap between germline ends came to 13 bases. The CDR3 covers 14 residues. Per the germline V gene, CDR1 is MDHEN and CDR2 is SYDVKM. The CDR3 spells CASSPSEGDTEAFF. The CDR3 nucleotides read TGTGCCAGCAGTCCCTCGGAAGGGGACACTGAAGCTTTCTTT.

The rearrangement joins TRBV16 to TRBJ1-1, with D perhaps TRBD1 (6 bases). This CDR3 spans 16 amino acids. V was trimmed by 1 base and J by 5 bases, leaving 17 bases between them. Germline lookup yields CDR1 KGHSY and CDR2 FQNENV. CDR3 DNA sequence: TGTGCCAGCAGCCAATTACAGCCGGAAGGGGGAACTGAAGCTTTCTTT. Protein sequence: CASSQLQPEGGTEAFF. Full variable domain (remainder filled in from reference TRBV16 and TRBJ1-1): GEEVAQTPKHLVRGEGQKAKLYCAPIKGHSYVFWYQQVLKNEFKFLISFQNENVFDETGMPKERFSAKCLPNSPCSLEIQATKLEDSAVYFCASSQLQPEGGTEAFFGQGTRLTVV.

The J gene is TRBJ1-1, the V gene TRBV7-2; D is ambiguous. V dropped 4 bases and J dropped 2 bases, with 14 bases sitting between them. CDR1 and CDR2 (germline): SGHTA, FQGNSA. CDR3 length: 15 amino acids. CDR3 sequence (DNA): TGTGCCAGCAGCTACCCCCAAGGAAGTAACACTGAAGCTTTCTTT. It encodes CASSYPQGSNTEAFF.

J is TRBJ2-5 and V is TRBV18; D ambiguous. This CDR3 is built from 16 residues. Trimming stripped 4 bases from V and 6 bases from J, with 21 bases between. CDR1 KGHSH and CDR2 LQKENI come from the germline V gene. The CDR3 region is CASSLIPRWGFKTQYF. For the CDR3, the DNA is TGTGCCAGCTCACTCATCCCCCGTTGGGGATTCAAGACCCAGTACTTC. Full variable domain (missing parts from reference TRBV18 and TRBJ2-5): NAGVMQNPRHLVRRRGQEARLRCSPMKGHSHVYWYRQLPEEGLKFMVYLQKENIIDESGMPKERFSAEFPKEGPSILRIQQVVRGDSAAYFCASSLIPRWGFKTQYFGPGTRLLVL.

This clone was seen just once. CDR3 coding DNA: TGTGCCAGCAGCACTACAGGGGGGGTAGGTCTCTCTGGGGCCAACGTCCTGACTTTC. Its protein product is CASSTTGGVGLSGANVLTF. The rearrangement joins TRBV9 to TRBJ2-6; a possible D gene is TRBD1 (8 bases). There are 19 residues in the CDR3. Trimming took 4 bases from V and 0 from J, leaving 20 bases between them. CDR1 is SGDLS, CDR2 YYNGEE, per germline.

This clone was recorded only once. V usage is TRBV29-1 and J usage is TRBJ2-7; 7 positions match TRBD1. This CDR3 comprises 14 residues. Trimming removed 5 bases from V and 6 bases from J; junction bases left unmatched: 13. Germline assignment: CDR1 SQVTM and CDR2 ANQGSEA. The CDR3 reads CSVFGTALKGEQYF. The CDR3, as DNA: TGCAGCGTTTTCGGGACAGCCCTGAAGGGCGAGCAGTACTTC.

V is TRBV14 and J is TRBJ2-1; 10 nucleotides agree with TRBD2. The junction had 16 bases not matched to a gene; V was cut back by 0 bases and J by 5 bases. This CDR3 is 20 amino acids long. CDR1 and CDR2 (germline): SGHDN, FVKESK. The CDR3 region is CASSQDRLSGRTYKNNEQFF. CDR3 nucleotide sequence: TGTGCCAGCAGCCAAGATCGGCTTAGCGGGAGGACTTACAAAAACAATGAGCAGTTCTTC.

The chain recombines TRBV6-1 with TRBJ1-1; D is undetermined. CDR1 is MNHNS, CDR2 SASEGT, per germline. Trimming cost V 3 bases and J 0 bases, with 11 bases left between them. This CDR3 comprises 15 residues. The CDR3: CASSDGGWMNTEAFF. CDR3 in DNA: TGTGCCAGCAGTGACGGTGGATGGATGAACACTGAAGCTTTCTTT.

The chain joins TRBV6-5 to TRBJ2-1; 7 positions match TRBD1. V was pared by 6 bases and J by 0 bases, with 5 bases of the junction left unmatched. The CDR3 is 15 amino acids. Germline CDR1 reads MNHEY; CDR2 reads SVGAGI. CDR3 sequence reads: CASRPRDSSYNEQFF. CDR3 DNA sequence: TGTGCCAGCAGGCCACGGGACAGCTCCTACAATGAGCAGTTCTTC.

This clone appeared a single time. The genes are TRBV7-9 and TRBJ2-1; TRBD2 matches 11 bases. The CDR3 sequence is 16 residues long. CDR1 and CDR2 from the germline V gene are SEHNR and FQNEAQ (reference sequence). J lost 4 bases, V lost 2 bases, and 4 bases had no gene match. This chain's CDR3 is CASSLPGLAVYNEQFF. CDR3 bases: TGTGCCAGCAGCTTACCGGGACTAGCGGTATACAATGAGCAGTTCTTC.

The rearrangement uses TRBV4-1 and TRBJ2-7; D is possibly TRBD2 (5 bases). The CDR3 has 16 amino acids. Germline V gene sequence: CDR1 MGHRA, CDR2 YSYEKL. The ends were cut back, 1 base at V and 3 bases at J, with 16 bases in the middle. CDR3 loop: CASSQVSGANLYEQYF. The CDR3 DNA sequence: TGCGCCAGCAGCCAAGTCAGCGGAGCTAACCTCTACGAGCAGTACTTC.

V gene TRBV19 combines with J gene TRBJ2-7; D might be TRBD2 (6 bases). The CDR3 loop spans 15 amino acids. V lost 8 bases, J lost 0 bases, and 17 bases lay in between. Per the germline V gene, CDR1 is LNHDA and CDR2 is SQIVND (reference sequence). The CDR3 DNA is TGTGCCAGTCGGGAGCGCCCCATTCCCTCCTACGAGCAGTACTTC. Protein sequence: CASRERPIPSYEQYF. Based on the CDR3 plus reference TRBV19 and TRBJ2-7, the full variable domain is DGGITQSPKYLFRKEGQNVTLSCEQNLNHDAMYWYRQDPGQGLRLIYYSQIVNDFQKGDIAEGYSVSREKKESFPLTVTSAQKNPTAFYLCASRERPIPSYEQYFGPGTRLTVT.

This chain connects TRBV7-9 to TRBJ1-1, with 7 nucleotides matching TRBD1. Per the germline V gene, CDR1 is SEHNR and CDR2 is FQNEAQ (reference sequence). With V trimmed by 4 bases and J by 1 base, 3 bases remained unmatched. This CDR3 contains 14 residues. CDR3 in amino acids: CASSSRTGNTEAFF. In DNA form, the CDR3 reads TGTGCCAGCAGCTCTCGGACAGGGAACACTGAAGCTTTCTTT.

The J gene is TRBJ1-5, the V gene TRBV6-1, with D perhaps matching TRBD1 (5 bases). The CDR3 extends over 15 amino acids. The germline V gene has CDR1 MNHNS and CDR2 SASEGT. Trimming removed 1 base from V and 2 bases from J, with 9 bases in between. In nucleotides, the CDR3 is TGTGCCAGCAGTGAAGGGGAAGGGGGCAATCAGCCCCAGCATTTT. As protein: CASSEGEGGNQPQHF.

The DNA for the CDR3 is TGTGCCAGCAGTGGATGGGGACTAGCGGGGGTATACGAGCAGTACTTC. It translates to CASSGWGLAGVYEQYF. The genes are TRBV25-1 and TRBJ2-7, with 14 bases identical to TRBD2. With 4 bases clipped from V and 4 bases from J, the junction kept 6 bases outside the gene matches. Germline CDR1 and CDR2: MGHDK and SYGVNS. This CDR3 is built from 16 residues.

The gene calls are TRBV14 and TRBJ1-2; D not resolved. Looked up from germline, CDR1 is SGHDN and CDR2 is FVKESK. The CDR3 runs 13 residues. V lost 4 bases, J lost 1 base, and 7 bases lay in between. CDR3 sequence: CASSLTVNYGYTF. The CDR3, as DNA: TGTGCCAGCAGCCTTACAGTTAACTATGGCTACACCTTC.

This clone is medium-sized (0.01 to 0.1%) within its sample. Other DNA sequences within the sample encode an identical CDR3. The V call is TRBV27, the J call TRBJ2-7, with D possibly matching TRBD2 (6 bases). The germline V and J ends were trimmed by 5 bases and 7 bases, with 15 bases remaining between them. CDR1 and CDR2 (germline): MNHEY, SMNVEV (reference sequence). The length of the CDR3 is 13 residues. In nucleotides, the CDR3 is TGTGCCAGCAGTCCGACCTCGGCGGGAGAGCAGTACTTC. Translating it yields CASSPTSAGEQYF.

The V gene is TRBV28, the J gene TRBJ2-1, with unresolved D. Trimming cost V 5 bases and J 5 bases, with 7 bases left between them. Germline V gives CDR1 MDHEN, CDR2 SYDVKM. This CDR3 has 12 residues. This CDR3 is CASSPVDNEQFF. CDR3 in DNA: TGTGCCAGCAGTCCGGTAGACAATGAGCAGTTCTTC. The variable domain in full, with the rest retrieved from reference TRBV28 and TRBJ2-1, is DVKVTQSSRYLVKRTGEKVFLECVQDMDHENMFWYRQDPGLGLRLIYFSYDVKMKEKGDIPEGYSVSREKKERFSLILESASTNQTSMYLCASSPVDNEQFFGPGTRLTVL.